Below, 23 T cell receptor beta chains from the same sample are listed, as sequenced in a study of shared clonotypes between healthy human individuals (TCRdb year 2020). CD8 naive samples were obtained by positive selection for CCR7 among CD45RO-negative cells, yielding a CD45RA+CCR7+ population from which TemRA cells were excluded. The protocol used for the library was the immunoSEQ multiplex PCR assay. Not all clones reach the TCRdb copy of this immuneACCESS table, which keeps in-frame sequences only. Checked studies attribute under half of the gap to unresolved V genes and leave the rest unexplained. Here the sample has roughly 2.1 million clones; roughly 91% occur a single time. Around 1.7% of the sample rests with the top ten. Sequencing was done on a sample of naive CD8+ T cells from PBMCs. Per the publication, the cell subset or site label means: CD45RA+CCR7+. The receptors come from a man younger than 35 in good health. Some clones in this sample may be carry-over from other donors' samples.

The CDR3 DNA reads as TGTGCCAGCAGCTTAGCCTCGACAGGGTCCACTGAAGCTTTCTTT. As protein: CASSLASTGSTEAFF. This chain uses TRBV7-8 with TRBJ1-1, with TRBD1 matching 7 bases. CDR3 size: 15 residues. The V segment lost 0 bases and the J segment 4 bases; nucleotides outside the gene matches: 5. Germline values: CDR1 SGHVS, CDR2 FQNEAQ.

This sequence joins TRBV4-3 and TRBJ1-2; no firm D call. Germline CDR1 is LGHNA and CDR2 is YSLEER. CDR3 length: 15 residues. V dropped 5 bases and J dropped 3 bases, with 16 bases sitting between them. CDR3 region: CASSLTRALDYGYTF. The CDR3 DNA follows: TGCGCCAGCAGCTTGACGAGGGCCCTAGACTATGGCTACACCTTC.

The chain links TRBV2 to TRBJ1-2; TRBD1 agrees at 9 bases. The ends lost 10 bases at V and 8 bases at J; junction bases unmatched: 17. There are 15 residues in the CDR3. CDR1 SNHLY and CDR2 FYNNEI come from the germline V gene. In DNA, the CDR3 is TGTGCCACACCTCCAGAAGACAGGGGGATTGAGGGCTACACCTTC. This gives the protein CATPPEDRGIEGYTF.

The gene calls are TRBV5-8 and TRBJ2-7; tentatively, D is TRBD2 (7 bases). Germline V lookup: CDR1 SGHTS, CDR2 YDEGEE. V lost 3 bases and J lost 0, with 13 bases in between. The CDR3 covers 15 residues. CDR3 nucleotide sequence: TGTGCCAGCAGCTCGAGGGGGGGAGTCTCCTACGAGCAGTACTTC. Residues: CASSSRGGVSYEQYF.

The chain carries TRBV19 and TRBJ1-1, with D perhaps TRBD1 (5 bases). The CDR3 is made up of 13 amino acids. CDR1 is LNHDA, CDR2 SQIVND, per germline (reference sequence). Between the trimmed V and J ends, which lost 7 bases and 1 base, there was a span of 10 bases. The CDR3 DNA sequence: TGTGCCAGTACCTCGGGGGGGAACACTGAAGCTTTCTTT. Residues: CASTSGGNTEAFF.

The chain is built from TRBV6-4 and TRBJ2-7; 9 nucleotides align to TRBD1. This CDR3 region has 14 residues. Unmatched junction bases numbered 3, after V lost 5 bases and J lost 1 base. Germline V gene sequence: CDR1 MRHNA, CDR2 SNTAGT. Here the CDR3 reads CASSRTGESYEQYF. The DNA of the CDR3 is TGTGCCAGCAGTAGGACAGGGGAGTCCTACGAGCAGTACTTC.

The V and J genes are TRBV6-5 and TRBJ2-1; 8 bases align to TRBD2. Germline CDR1 is MNHEY and CDR2 is SVGAGI. The CDR3 is made up of 15 amino acids. J gave up 9 bases and V 7 bases, and 14 bases lay outside the gene matches. CDR3 region: CASTISGSFKGEQFF. CDR3 nucleotides: TGTGCCAGCACTATAAGCGGGAGTTTCAAAGGTGAGCAGTTCTTC.

The rearrangement links TRBV6-5 to TRBJ2-7; no clear D gene. Trimming took off 0 bases at V and 3 bases at J, with 15 bases between the two ends. This CDR3 is built from 16 residues. Germline V gene data show CDR1 as MNHEY and CDR2 as SVGAGI. The CDR3 DNA sequence: TGTGCCAGCAGTTACTCGATCGGGCTAGTAAACTACGAGCAGTACTTC. Amino acid sequence: CASSYSIGLVNYEQYF.

The chain joins TRBV27 to TRBJ1-5, with 11 bases matching TRBD1. The CDR3 loop spans 15 amino acids. The ends lost 6 bases at V and 7 bases at J; junction bases unmatched: 8. Per germline, CDR1 MNHEY and CDR2 SMNVEV (reference sequence). In DNA, the CDR3 is TGTGCCAGCAGCTACTCCGGGACAGGGGGGCAGCCCCAGCATTTT. It specifies CASSYSGTGGQPQHF.

To note about this clone: Other DNA sequences from this sample encode an identical CDR3 as well. The V gene is TRBV7-9, the J gene TRBJ2-7; the D is unclear. CDR3 length: 13 amino acids. CDR1 is SEHNR and CDR2 is FQNEAQ in the germline V gene (reference sequence). The V gene lost 4 bases and the J gene lost 1 base, with 8 bases spanning the gap. For the CDR3, the DNA is TGTGCCAGCAGCTCCGACATTTCCTACGAGCAGTACTTC. Amino acid sequence: CASSSDISYEQYF.

In regard to this clone: Other DNA sequences from this sample encode an identical CDR3 as well. V gene TRBV25-1 combines with J gene TRBJ1-1; D unclear. The V gene lost 1 base and the J gene lost 1 base, with 4 bases spanning the gap. Germline loops: CDR1 MGHDK, CDR2 SYGVNS. The CDR3 is 13 residues long. The CDR3 nucleotides read TGTGCCAGCAGTGAATCCCAGAACACTGAAGCTTTCTTT. Its protein product is CASSESQNTEAFF. The full variable domain, with the rest looked up from reference TRBV25-1 and TRBJ1-1, is EADIYQTPRYLVIGTGKKITLECSQTMGHDKMYWYQQDPGMELHLIHYSYGVNSTEKGDLSSESTVSRIRTEHFPLTLESARPSHTSQYLCASSESQNTEAFFGQGTRLTVV.

The CDR3: CASSVWAGGVSDTQYF. CDR3 coding DNA: TGTGCCAGCAGCGTATGGGCGGGAGGTGTATCAGATACGCAGTATTTT. The chain combines TRBV9 with TRBJ2-3, with 8 bases identical to TRBD2. The CDR3 covers 16 residues. Germline CDR1 is SGDLS and CDR2 is YYNGEE. V shed 1 base and J 4 bases; nucleotides not matched to a gene: 8.

Of note for this clone: Likely a read error: the CDR3 ends without its conserved phenylalanine or tryptophan. The chain combines TRBV5-4 with TRBJ2-7; possibly TRBD1 for D (5 bases). Trimming cost V 0 bases and J 7 bases, with 8 bases left between them. Germline lookup yields CDR1 SGHNT and CDR2 YYREEE (reference sequence). CDR3 length equals 12 residues. DNA of the CDR3: TGTGCCAGCAGCTTGGGCAGGGTGGAGCAGTACCTC. Translating gives CASSLGRVEQYL.

V gene TRBV6-5 combines with J gene TRBJ1-1; D gene uncertain. V lost 7 bases, J lost 0 bases, and 12 bases lay in between. The CDR3 runs 14 residues. CDR1 and CDR2 (germline): MNHEY, SVGAGI. The CDR3 DNA is TGTGCCAGCAAGTTCGCATACATGAACACTGAAGCTTTCTTT. This sequence encodes CASKFAYMNTEAFF.

In its sample, this clone was seen once. The J gene is TRBJ2-7, the V gene TRBV11-2; TRBD2 aligns across 9 bases. Germline V lookup: CDR1 SGHAT, CDR2 FQNNGV. V was clipped by 5 bases and J by 5 bases; unmatched bases: 22. This CDR3 is built from 19 residues. The CDR3 sequence: CASSIILANPGLASNEQYF. In DNA form, the CDR3 reads TGTGCCAGCAGCATTATCTTAGCAAACCCGGGACTAGCTAGCAACGAGCAGTACTTC.

This chain connects TRBV7-3 to TRBJ2-1; TRBD2 matches at 7 bases. CDR3 size: 18 residues. Germline V lookup: CDR1 SGHTA, CDR2 FQGTGA. The junction had 12 bases not matched to a gene; V was cut back by 2 bases and J by 2 bases. The CDR3 sequence: CASSLPPSSGDTYNEQFF. The CDR3 nucleotides are TGTGCCAGCAGCTTACCCCCGTCTAGCGGAGATACCTACAATGAGCAGTTCTTC.

The CDR3 bases are TGTGCCAGCAGCTTGGTGCGCAGGTATGAGCAGTTCTTC. Translation gives CASSLVRRYEQFF. The chain carries TRBV7-9 and TRBJ2-1, with D uncertain. V was shortened by 3 bases and J by 8 bases, with 11 bases between the two germline ends. The germline gives CDR1 SEHNR, CDR2 FQNEAQ (reference sequence). This CDR3 is built from 13 residues.

V is TRBV5-6 and J is TRBJ2-1; 12 nucleotides match TRBD2. The CDR3 extends over 18 amino acids. V lost 1 base to trimming and J lost 6 bases; unmatched junction nucleotides: 11. Germline lookup yields CDR1 SGHDT and CDR2 YYEEEE. In DNA, the CDR3 is TGTGCCAGCAGCTTGTGGGGCTTCCTAGCGGGAGGGCCCAATGAGCAGTTCTTC. Translation: CASSLWGFLAGGPNEQFF.

The chain couples TRBV28 to TRBJ2-7; possibly TRBD1 for D (6 bases). Germline V gene lookup returns CDR1 MDHEN and CDR2 SYDVKM. This CDR3 contains 13 residues. With 6 bases removed from V and 4 bases from J, the gap between germline ends came to 13 bases. This CDR3 reads CASSKGGGYEQYF. CDR3 bases: TGTGCCAGCAGCAAAGGGGGTGGTTACGAGCAGTACTTC.

The chain has TRBV9 and TRBJ1-5; the match to TRBD1 covers 9 bases. V dropped 3 bases and J dropped 0; count of bases not matched to a gene: 4. CDR3 length: 16 residues. Germline loops: CDR1 SGDLS, CDR2 YYNGEE. As DNA, the CDR3 is TGTGCCAGCAGCGAAGGGACAGGGCATAGCAATCAGCCCCAGCATTTT. Translating it yields CASSEGTGHSNQPQHF. The whole variable domain, remainder taken from reference TRBV9 and TRBJ1-5, is DSGVTQTPKHLITATGQRVTLRCSPRSGDLSVYWYQQSLDQGLQFLIQYYNGEERAKGNILERFSAQQFPDLHSELNLSSLELGDSALYFCASSEGTGHSNQPQHFGDGTRLSIL.

The rearrangement uses TRBV19 and TRBJ2-7; D remains unclear. In germline, CDR1 is LNHDA, CDR2 SQIVND (reference sequence). The CDR3 consists of 13 residues. V was pared by 5 bases and J by 6 bases, with 14 bases between. CDR3 DNA: TGTGCCAGTAGTGGACCCCCATGGGCCGAGCAGTACTTC. Residues: CASSGPPWAEQYF.

This clone was counted a single time. V gene TRBV28 combines with J gene TRBJ2-2, with TRBD1 matching over 9 bases. This CDR3 contains 16 residues. J lost 3 bases, V lost 2 bases, and 4 bases had no gene match. Per the germline V gene, CDR1 is MDHEN and CDR2 is SYDVKM. The CDR3: CASSLGDRAYTGELFF. CDR3 in DNA: TGTGCCAGCAGTTTAGGGGACAGGGCTTACACCGGGGAGCTGTTTTTT.

The genes are TRBV13 and TRBJ2-1; TRBD2 aligns across 9 bases. CDR1 and CDR2 from the germline V gene are PRHDT and FYEKMQ (reference sequence). V lost 5 bases, J lost 8 bases, and 16 bases stayed unmatched. The CDR3 extends over 17 amino acids. Written as DNA, the CDR3 is TGTGCCAGCAGCCCCTGGGGACTAGCCCGGAGGGGCGATGAGCAGTTCTTC. It codes for CASSPWGLARRGDEQFF.